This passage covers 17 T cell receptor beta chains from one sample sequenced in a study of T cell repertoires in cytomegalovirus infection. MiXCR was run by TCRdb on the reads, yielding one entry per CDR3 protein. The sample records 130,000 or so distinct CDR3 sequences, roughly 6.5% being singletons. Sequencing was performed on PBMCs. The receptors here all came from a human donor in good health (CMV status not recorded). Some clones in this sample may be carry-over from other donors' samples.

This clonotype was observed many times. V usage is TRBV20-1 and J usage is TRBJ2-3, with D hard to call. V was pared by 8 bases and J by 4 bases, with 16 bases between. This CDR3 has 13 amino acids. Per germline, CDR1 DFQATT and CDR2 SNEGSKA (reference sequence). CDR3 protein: CSSTPIGPDTQYF. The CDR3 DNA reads TGCAGTTCGACTCCAATTGGTCCAGATACGCAGTATTTT.

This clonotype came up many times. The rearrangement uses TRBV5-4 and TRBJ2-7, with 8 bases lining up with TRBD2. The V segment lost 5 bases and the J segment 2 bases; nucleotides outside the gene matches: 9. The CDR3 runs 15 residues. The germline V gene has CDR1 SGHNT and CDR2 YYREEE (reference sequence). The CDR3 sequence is CASRPGGANAYEQYF. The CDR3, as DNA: TGTGCCAGCAGACCCGGGGGGGCTAACGCCTACGAGCAGTACTTC.

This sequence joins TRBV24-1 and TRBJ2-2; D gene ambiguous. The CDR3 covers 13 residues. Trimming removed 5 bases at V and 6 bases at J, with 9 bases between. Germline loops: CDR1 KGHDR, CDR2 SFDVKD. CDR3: CATSASYPGELFF. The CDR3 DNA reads TGTGCCACCAGTGCGTCATACCCCGGGGAGCTGTTTTTT.

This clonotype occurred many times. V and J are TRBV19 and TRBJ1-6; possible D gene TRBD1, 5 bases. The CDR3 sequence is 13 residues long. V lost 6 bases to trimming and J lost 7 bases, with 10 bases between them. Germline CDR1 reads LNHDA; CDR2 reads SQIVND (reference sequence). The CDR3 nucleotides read TGTGCCAGTAGGCCGGGACCAAATTCACCCCTCCACTTT. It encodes CASRPGPNSPLHF.

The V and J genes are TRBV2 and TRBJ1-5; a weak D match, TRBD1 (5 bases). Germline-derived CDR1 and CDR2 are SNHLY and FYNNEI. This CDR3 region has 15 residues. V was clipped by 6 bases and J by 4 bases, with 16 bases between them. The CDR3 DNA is TGTGCCAGCAGGACGCGGGGCCCCTTGAATCAGCCCCAGCATTTT. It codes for CASRTRGPLNQPQHF.

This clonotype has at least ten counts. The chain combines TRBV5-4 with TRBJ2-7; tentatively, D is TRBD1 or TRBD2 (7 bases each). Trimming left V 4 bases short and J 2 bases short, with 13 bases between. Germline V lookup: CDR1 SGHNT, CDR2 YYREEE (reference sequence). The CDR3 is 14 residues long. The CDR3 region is CASSQAGQPYEQYF. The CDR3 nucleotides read TGTGCCAGCAGCCAAGCGGGACAGCCCTACGAGCAGTACTTC. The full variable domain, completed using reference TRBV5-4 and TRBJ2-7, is ETGVTQSPTHLIKTRGQQVTLRCSSQSGHNTVSWYQQALGQGPQFIFQYYREEENGRGNFPPRFSGLQFPNYSSELNVNALELDDSALYLCASSQAGQPYEQYFGPGTRLTVT.

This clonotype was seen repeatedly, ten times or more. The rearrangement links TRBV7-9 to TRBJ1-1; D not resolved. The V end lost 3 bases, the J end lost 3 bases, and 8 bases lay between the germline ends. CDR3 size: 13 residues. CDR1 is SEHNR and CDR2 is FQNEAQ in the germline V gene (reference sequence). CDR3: CASSFKRDTEAFF. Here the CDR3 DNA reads TGTGCCAGCAGCTTTAAGAGGGACACTGAAGCTTTCTTT.

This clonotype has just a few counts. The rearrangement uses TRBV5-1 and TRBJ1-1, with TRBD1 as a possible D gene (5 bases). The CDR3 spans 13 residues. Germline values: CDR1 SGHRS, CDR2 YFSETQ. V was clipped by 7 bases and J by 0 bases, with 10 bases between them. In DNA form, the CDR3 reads TGCGCCAGCTGCAGGGCCCTGAACACTGAAGCTTTCTTT. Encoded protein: CASCRALNTEAFF. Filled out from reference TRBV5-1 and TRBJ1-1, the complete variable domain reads KAGVTQTPRYLIKTRGQQVTLSCSPISGHRSVSWYQQTPGQGLQFLFEYFSETQRNKGNFPGRFSGRQFSNSRSEMNVSTLELGDSALYLCASCRALNTEAFFGQGTRLTVV.

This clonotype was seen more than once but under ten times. Written as DNA, the CDR3 is TGTGCCAGCAGCTTAAGGGAGCTCCGCGGGCAGTACTTC. This translates into CASSLRELRGQYF. This chain links TRBV7-2 with TRBJ2-7; possible D gene TRBD2, 5 bases. The V end was cut by 2 bases, the J end by 9 bases, with 14 bases between. CDR1 and CDR2 (germline): SGHTA, FQGNSA. This CDR3 comprises 13 residues.

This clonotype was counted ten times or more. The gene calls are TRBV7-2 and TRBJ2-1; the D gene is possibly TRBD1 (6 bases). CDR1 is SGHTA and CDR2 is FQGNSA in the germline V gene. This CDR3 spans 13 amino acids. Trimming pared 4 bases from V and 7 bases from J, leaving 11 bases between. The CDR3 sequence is CASSSQQGNEQFF. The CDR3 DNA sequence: TGTGCCAGCAGCTCCCAGCAGGGGAATGAGCAGTTCTTC.

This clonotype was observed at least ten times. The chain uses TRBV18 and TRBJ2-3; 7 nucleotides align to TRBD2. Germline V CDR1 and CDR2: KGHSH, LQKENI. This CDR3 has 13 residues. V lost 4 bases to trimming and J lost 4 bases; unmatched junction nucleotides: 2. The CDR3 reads CASSRAGADTQYF. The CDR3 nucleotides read TGTGCCAGCTCACGGGCGGGGGCAGATACGCAGTATTTT.

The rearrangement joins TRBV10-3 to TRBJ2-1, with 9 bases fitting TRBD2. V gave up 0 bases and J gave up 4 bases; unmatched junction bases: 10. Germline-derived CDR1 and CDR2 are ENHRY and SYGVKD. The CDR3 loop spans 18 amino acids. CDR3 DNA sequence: TGTGCCATCAGTGAGTCGACCGGACTAGCGCAGGAATACAATGAGCAGTTCTTC. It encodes CAISESTGLAQEYNEQFF.

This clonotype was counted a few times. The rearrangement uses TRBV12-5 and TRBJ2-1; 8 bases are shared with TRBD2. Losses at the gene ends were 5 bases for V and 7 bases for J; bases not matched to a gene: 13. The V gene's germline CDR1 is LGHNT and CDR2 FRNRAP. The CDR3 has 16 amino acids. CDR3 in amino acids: CASGPHRGLVRNEQFF. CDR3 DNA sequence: TGTGCTAGTGGTCCTCACCGGGGACTAGTTAGAAATGAGCAGTTCTTC. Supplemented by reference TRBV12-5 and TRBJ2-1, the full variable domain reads DARVTQTPRHKVTEMGQEVTMRCQPILGHNTVFWYRQTMMQGLELLAYFRNRAPLDDSGMPKDRFSAEMPDATLATLKIQPSEPRDSAVYFCASGPHRGLVRNEQFFGPGTRLTVL.

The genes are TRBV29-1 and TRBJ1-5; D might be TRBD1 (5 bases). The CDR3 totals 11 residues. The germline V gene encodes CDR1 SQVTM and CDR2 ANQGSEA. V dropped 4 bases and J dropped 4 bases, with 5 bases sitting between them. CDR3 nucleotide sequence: TGCAGCGTTGGGGGGAATCAGCCCCAGCATTTT. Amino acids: CSVGGNQPQHF.

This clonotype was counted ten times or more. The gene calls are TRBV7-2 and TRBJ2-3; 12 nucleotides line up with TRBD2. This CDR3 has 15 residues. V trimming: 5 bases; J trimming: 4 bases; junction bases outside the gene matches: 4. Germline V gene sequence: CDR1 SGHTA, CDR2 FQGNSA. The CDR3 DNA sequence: TGTGCCAGCAGCAGGCGACTAGCGGGGGCAGATACGCAGTATTTT. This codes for CASSRRLAGADTQYF.

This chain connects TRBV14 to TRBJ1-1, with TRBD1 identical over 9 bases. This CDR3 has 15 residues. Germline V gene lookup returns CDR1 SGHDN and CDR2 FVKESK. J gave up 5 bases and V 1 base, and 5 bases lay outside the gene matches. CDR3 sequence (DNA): TGTGCCAGCAGCCAAGCCACAGGGGGCTTAACTGAAGCTTTCTTT. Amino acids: CASSQATGGLTEAFF.

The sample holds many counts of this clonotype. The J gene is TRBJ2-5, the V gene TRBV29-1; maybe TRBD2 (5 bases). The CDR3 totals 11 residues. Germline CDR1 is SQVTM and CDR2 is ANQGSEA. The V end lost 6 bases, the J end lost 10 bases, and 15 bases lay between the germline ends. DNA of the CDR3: TGCAGCGTGGGTCCGGACGAGGGCCAGTACTTC. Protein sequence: CSVGPDEGQYF.